This T cell receptor (beta chain) appears in the sequencing data of a study of T cells in tuberculosis. Whole-study results and caveats: Active tuberculosis cases were adults; controls were adolescents.

This sample's time point: new active TB diagnosis, blood taken before or within 7 days of starting treatment. TCRdb keeps only in-frame clones here, not all; method: immunoSEQ multiplex PCR. The sample consists of more than 20,000 clones, about 85% of them appearing once. Germline V CDR1 and CDR2: SNHLY, FYNNEI. This CDR3 is built from 14 residues. Trimming cost V 8 bases and J 2 bases, with 14 bases left between them. Concerning this clone: Antigen unknown.

Sequencing used PBMCs, obtained at tuberculosis diagnosis. The TCR sequence derives from an adult with tuberculosis. This chain connects TRBV2 to TRBJ2-3; the D gene is possibly TRBD2 (6 bases). CDR3 protein: CASFRDFPTDTQYF. In nucleotides, the CDR3 is TGTGCCAGCTTTAGGGACTTTCCCACAGATACGCAGTATTTT.